These T cell receptor beta chains were read from a single sample in a study of CD8+ T cells in alopecia areata. The table came from immunoSEQ multiplex PCR; TCRdb's copy has only in-frame clones and leaves some out. The table lists approximately 210,000 clones, just over 65% of them singletons, with 1% to 1.5% in the top ten. The sample was CD4+ T cells sorted from blood, taken at approximately week 42, from a patient treated with tofacitinib. Receptor source: a human donor with alopecia areata. The CDR3 runs from the conserved cysteine through the conserved F or W. Fields, in order: V gene, D gene, J gene, clone size, CDR3 DNA, CDR3 protein. D genes are given only for firm matches. Only some rows state a clone size, as once, few, many or a class for expanded clones.

>TRBV11-1|TRBD1|TRBJ2-7|once
TGTGCCAGCAGCCCCGACAGGGAAACCTACGAGCAGTACTTC
CASSPDRETYEQYF
>TRBV2|.|TRBJ1-1|.
TGTGCCAGCAAGAACTCCCAGTGGGACGGCACTGAAGCTTTCTTT
CASKNSQWDGTEAFF
>TRBV7-2|TRBD2|TRBJ2-2|.
TGTGCCAGCAGCTATAGCGGGGGAACCGGGGAGCTGTTTTTT
CASSYSGGTGELFF
>TRBV5-1|TRBD2|TRBJ2-3|.
TGCGCCAGCAGCTTAAGGGGACTAGCTACCGATACGCAGTATTTT
CASSLRGLATDTQYF
>TRBV11-3|.|TRBJ1-5|few
TGTGCCAGCAGCCGTAGTAGAGACCAGCCCCAGCATTTT
CASSRSRDQPQHF
>TRBV9|TRBD1|TRBJ2-5|.
TGTGCCAGCAGCGGAAGGACAGGGACGGAGACCCAGTACTTC
CASSGRTGTETQYF
>TRBV30|TRBD1|TRBJ1-2|.
TGTGCCTGGAGTGTACGGACAGGGAATGGCTACACCTTC
CAWSVRTGNGYTF
>TRBV7-2|.|TRBJ2-3|once
TGTGCCAGCAGCTTAGGAGCGGTAAGCACAGATACGCAGTATTTT
CASSLGAVSTDTQYF
>TRBV19|TRBD1|TRBJ1-2|.
TGTGCCAGTAGCCCGGGACAGGAAGATTATGGCTACACCTTC
CASSPGQEDYGYTF
>TRBV7-2|.|TRBJ1-1|.
TGTGCCAGCAGCTCCGGTGGGGGGATGAGCACTGAAGCTTTCTTT
CASSSGGGMSTEAFF
>TRBV29-1|.|TRBJ1-2|.
TGCAGCGTTGAAGCTGGGGCCTCCCCCTCGTTTGGTGGCTACACCTTC
CSVEAGASPSFGGYTF
>TRBV4-3|TRBD1|TRBJ2-6|.
TGCGCCAGCAGCCGGACAGGGGCTGGGGCCAACGTCCTGACTTTC
CASSRTGAGANVLTF
>TRBV6-5|.|TRBJ2-7|.
TGTGCCAGCAGTCCCGGGACGGCGAGCTCCTACGAGCAGTACTTC
CASSPGTASSYEQYF
>TRBV9|TRBD1|TRBJ1-2|.
TGTGCCAGCAGCGCGGGCTCCGACAGGGGTTTGGGCTACACCTTC
CASSAGSDRGLGYTF
>TRBV7-2|TRBD1|TRBJ2-5|.
TGTGCCAGCAGCTTGGGACAGGGCCAAGAGACCCAGTACTTC
CASSLGQGQETQYF
>TRBV2|.|TRBJ2-7|.
TGTGCCAGCAGTGAACAGGGAACGATTAGGTACGAGCAGTACTTC
CASSEQGTIRYEQYF
>TRBV25-1|.|TRBJ2-7|.
TGTGCCAGCAGTGACTCGGGGATCGTCCACGAGCAGTACTTC
CASSDSGIVHEQYF
>TRBV20-1|.|TRBJ1-2|many
TGCAGTGCTAGAGATCAAGCCGGCTACACCTTC
CSARDQAGYTF
>TRBV6-5|.|TRBJ2-7|few
TGTGCCAGCAGCCACCCTGTCTCCTACGAGCAGTACTTC
CASSHPVSYEQYF
>TRBV27|.|TRBJ1-2|.
TGTGCCAGCAGTTCCCTTAGTGGGAGGGACCTGTATCGGGGCTACACCTTC
CASSSLSGRDLYRGYTF
>TRBV25-1|TRBD1|TRBJ2-1|.
TGTGCCAGCAGTGTACAGGGGGCGTTGAGTGAGCAGTTCTTC
CASSVQGALSEQFF
>TRBV15|.|TRBJ2-4|many
TGTGCCACCAGCAGAGACAGCCTTTCGCGGGGTTACGACATTCAGTACTTC
CATSRDSLSRGYDIQYF
>TRBV5-6|.|TRBJ2-7|.
TGTGCCACCCAAATCCGGGGATCCTACGAGCAGTACTTC
CATQIRGSYEQYF
>TRBV10-3|TRBD1|TRBJ1-2|.
TGTGCCATCAGTGAGCCAAGGGACAGGCCATATGGCTACACCTTC
CAISEPRDRPYGYTF
>TRBV29-1|TRBD2|TRBJ2-1|.
TGCAGCGTTGAGGGGAGACTAGCTGGGCTTACCGAGGATGAGCAGTTCTTC
CSVEGRLAGLTEDEQFF
>TRBV11-2|.|TRBJ1-2|few
TGTGCCAGCAGCTTGGAGGGCGTGGACTATGGCTACACCTTC
CASSLEGVDYGYTF
>TRBV19|.|TRBJ2-5|few
TGTGCCAGTAGTACAACAGCGTACCAAGAGACCCAGTACTTC
CASSTTAYQETQYF
>TRBV4-3|.|TRBJ2-2|.
TGCGCCAGCAGCCAAGATCAACTCTACACCGGGGAGCTGTTTTTT
CASSQDQLYTGELFF
>TRBV30|.|TRBJ1-2|.
TGTGCCTGGAGACCCGCAGAGATTCCTAACTATGGCTACACCTTC
CAWRPAEIPNYGYTF
>TRBV28|.|TRBJ2-1|.
TGTGCCAGCAGTTTAGAACTTTACAATGAGCAGTTCTTC
CASSLELYNEQFF
>TRBV6-5|TRBD2|TRBJ2-5|.
TGTGCCAGCAGTTATAGGACTAGCGCGAAAGAGACCCAGTACTTC
CASSYRTSAKETQYF
>TRBV6-1|TRBD1|TRBJ2-7|.
TGTGCCAGCAGTGAAGGACAGGGGGCTGGGGAGCAGTACTTC
CASSEGQGAGEQYF
>TRBV2|.|TRBJ2-2|.
TGTGCCAGCAGTGATCGGGTAGGGATCGGGGAGCTGTTTTTT
CASSDRVGIGELFF
>TRBV6-5|TRBD1|TRBJ1-2|.
TGTGCCAGCAGCTCCGGGACAGGGAAATTGTTTGGCTACACCTTC
CASSSGTGKLFGYTF
>TRBV5-1|.|TRBJ1-6|.
TGCGCCAGCAGCGTGGACAGTCGTAATTCACCCCTCCACTTT
CASSVDSRNSPLHF
>TRBV11-2|.|TRBJ2-3|once
TGTGCCAGCAGCCAAGGGAAAGCAGATACGCAGTATTTT
CASSQGKADTQYF
>TRBV11-2|TRBD1|TRBJ1-2|.
TGTGCCAGCAGCCCACTACGGACAGGTTTCTATGGCTACACCTTC
CASSPLRTGFYGYTF
>TRBV4-3|TRBD1|TRBJ1-1|.
TGCGCCAGCAGCCAAGAGGGACAGGGGAACACTGAAGCTTTCTTT
CASSQEGQGNTEAFF
>TRBV14|.|TRBJ1-1|.
TGTGCCAGCCGCCAGAAGACGAACACTGAAGCTTTCTTT
CASRQKTNTEAFF
>TRBV7-8|TRBD2|TRBJ2-3|.
TGTGCCAGCAGCCCCCACATACGGCGGGGGGGCGGCACAGATACGCAGTATTTT
CASSPHIRRGGGTDTQYF
>TRBV23-1|.|TRBJ2-5|.
TGCGCCAGCAGTCAATCGGGGCAGCAAGAGACCCAGTACTTC
CASSQSGQQETQYF
>TRBV29-1|.|TRBJ1-5|few
TGCAGCGTTGTGCCTGTTGGGGAAGGTCAGCCCCAGCATTTT
CSVVPVGEGQPQHF
>TRBV7-2|.|TRBJ1-1|once
TGTGCCAGCAGCTTTCAAATGAACACTGAAGCTTTCTTT
CASSFQMNTEAFF
>TRBV5-1|.|TRBJ2-7|.
TGCGCCAGCAGCTTGGACGGCTCCTACGAGCAGTACTTC
CASSLDGSYEQYF
>TRBV29-1|TRBD2|TRBJ2-1|few
TGCAGCGTTGATAGGCTAGCGGGGGGTGAGCAGTTCTTC
CSVDRLAGGEQFF
>TRBV5-1|TRBD1|TRBJ1-5|.
TGCGCCAGCAGCCACACAGGGGGTAGTCAGCCCCAGCATTTT
CASSHTGGSQPQHF
>TRBV30|.|TRBJ2-5|.
TGTGCCTGGAGTGTAAGGTCAGGGGCCCAAGAGACCCAGTACTTC
CAWSVRSGAQETQYF
>TRBV6-6|.|TRBJ1-4|.
TGTGCCAGCCGTAGGGGCGGAGCTAATGAAAAACTGTTTTTT
CASRRGGANEKLFF
>TRBV25-1|.|TRBJ2-1|.
TGTGCCAGCAGTGATCATAGAGGGCAGTTCTTC
CASSDHRGQFF
>TRBV20-1|.|TRBJ2-5|.
TGCAGTAAAAAATTAGGCGAGACCCAGTACTTC
CSKKLGETQYF
>TRBV7-3|.|TRBJ2-2|.
TGTGCCAGCAGCTCCACCGGGATCAACACCGGGGAGCTGTTTTTT
CASSSTGINTGELFF
>TRBV25-1|.|TRBJ1-1|.
TGTGCCAGCAGTGGGGGCCAATGGTTGACTGAAGCTTTCTTT
CASSGGQWLTEAFF
>TRBV29-1|.|TRBJ1-5|.
TGCAGCGTTGAAGATAGAGAGCCCCAGCATTTT
CSVEDREPQHF